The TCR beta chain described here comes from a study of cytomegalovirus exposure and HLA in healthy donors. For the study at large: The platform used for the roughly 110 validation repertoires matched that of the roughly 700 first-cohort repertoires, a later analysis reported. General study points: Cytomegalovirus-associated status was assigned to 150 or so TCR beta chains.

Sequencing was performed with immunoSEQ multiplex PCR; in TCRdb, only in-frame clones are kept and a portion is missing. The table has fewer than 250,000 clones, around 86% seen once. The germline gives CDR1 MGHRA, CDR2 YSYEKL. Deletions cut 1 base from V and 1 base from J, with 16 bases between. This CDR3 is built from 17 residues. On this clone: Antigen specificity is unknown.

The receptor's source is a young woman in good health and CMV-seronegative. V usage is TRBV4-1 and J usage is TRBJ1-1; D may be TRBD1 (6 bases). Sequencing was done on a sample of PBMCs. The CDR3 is CASSQVRAGAKNTEAFF. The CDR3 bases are TGCGCCAGCAGCCAAGTGAGGGCAGGGGCTAAGAACACTGAAGCTTTCTTT.